This TCR beta chain was sequenced during a study of blood T cells in healthy people across ages. Findings and limits, study-wide: A conclusive naive versus antigen-experienced comparison was prevented by the unsorted PBMCs.

The CDR3 contains 14 residues. V dropped 5 bases and J dropped 2; count of bases not matched to a gene: 5. Germline CDR1 is MNHEY and CDR2 is SVGAGI. A second about 7 to 12 cycle PCR used barcoded and J-beta primers. TCRdb re-called the 5' RACE reads through MiXCR, storing one row per CDR3 protein. There are 1.5 million to 2 million distinct CDR3 sequences in the sample; just under 50% occur only once, and approximately 2.1% lies in the top ten. This clonotype was counted between two and nine times. Its antigen is as yet unknown. The source of this sequence is a woman between 40 and 50 years old in good health. The sample taken for sequencing was blood. The V call is TRBV6-5, the J call TRBJ2-5, with 7 bases that match TRBD1. CDR3 DNA: TGTGCCAGCAGTCGGGACAGCGCTCAAGAGACCCAGTACTTC. This gives the protein CASSRDSAQETQYF.